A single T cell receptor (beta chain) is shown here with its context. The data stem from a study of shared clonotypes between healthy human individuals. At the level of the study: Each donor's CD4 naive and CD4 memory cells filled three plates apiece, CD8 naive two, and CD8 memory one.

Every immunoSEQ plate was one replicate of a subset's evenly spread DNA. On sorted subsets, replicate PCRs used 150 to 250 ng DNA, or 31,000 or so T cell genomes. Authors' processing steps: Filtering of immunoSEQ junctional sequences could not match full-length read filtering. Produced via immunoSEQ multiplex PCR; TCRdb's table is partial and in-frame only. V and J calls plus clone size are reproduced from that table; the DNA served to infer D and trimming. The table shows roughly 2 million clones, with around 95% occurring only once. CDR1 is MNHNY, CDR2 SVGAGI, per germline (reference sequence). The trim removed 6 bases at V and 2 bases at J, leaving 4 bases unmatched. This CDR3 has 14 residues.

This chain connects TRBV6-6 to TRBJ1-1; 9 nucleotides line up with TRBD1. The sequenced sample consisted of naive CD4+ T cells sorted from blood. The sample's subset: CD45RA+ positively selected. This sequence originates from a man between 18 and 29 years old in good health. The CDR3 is CASSLQGANTEAFF. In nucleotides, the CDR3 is TGTGCCAGCAGCCTACAGGGGGCAAACACTGAAGCTTTCTTT.